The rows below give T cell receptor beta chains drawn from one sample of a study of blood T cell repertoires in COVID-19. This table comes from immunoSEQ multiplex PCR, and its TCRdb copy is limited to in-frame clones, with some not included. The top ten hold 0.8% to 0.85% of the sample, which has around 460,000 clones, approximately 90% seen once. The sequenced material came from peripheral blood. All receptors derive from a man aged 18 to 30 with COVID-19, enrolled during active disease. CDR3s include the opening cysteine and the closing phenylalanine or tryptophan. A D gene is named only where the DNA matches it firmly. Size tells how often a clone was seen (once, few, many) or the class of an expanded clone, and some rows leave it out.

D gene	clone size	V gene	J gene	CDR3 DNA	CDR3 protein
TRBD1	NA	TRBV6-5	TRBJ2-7	TGTGCCAGCAGCCCAACCGGGACAGGGGCCTACGAGCAGTACTTC	CASSPTGTGAYEQYF
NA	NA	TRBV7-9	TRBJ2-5	TGTGCCAGCAGCCTCAGCATAGGTAGCGGAGAGACCCAGTACTTC	CASSLSIGSGETQYF
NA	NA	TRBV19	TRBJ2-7	TGTGCCAGTAGTATCATCGACAGGGGGACTAGCGAGCAGTACTTC	CASSIIDRGTSEQYF
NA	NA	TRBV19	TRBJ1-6	TGTGCCAGTAGTCTCGGGACAACCATCCATTCACCCCTCCACTTT	CASSLGTTIHSPLHF
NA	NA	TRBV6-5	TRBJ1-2	TGTGCCAGCAGTTGCACCGAGCAGGGAAGCTACACCTTC	CASSCTEQGSYTF
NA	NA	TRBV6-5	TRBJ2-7	TGTGCCAGCAGGCTCGGGGACTTCGAAGGGTTCGAGCAGTACTTC	CASRLGDFEGFEQYF
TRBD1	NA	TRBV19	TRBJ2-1	TGTGCCAGTAGTCCTCCGGGACAGGGGGCCCCCGGCCAGTTCTTC	CASSPPGQGAPGQFF
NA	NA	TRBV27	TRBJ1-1	TGTGCCAGCAGTTTTCAGGTTGGGACTGAAGCTTTCTTT	CASSFQVGTEAFF
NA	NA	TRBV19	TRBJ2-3	TGTGCCAGTAGTTACGGACAGCGCACAGATACGCAGTATTTT	CASSYGQRTDTQYF
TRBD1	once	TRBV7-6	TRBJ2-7	TGTGCCAGCGGTCGAGGGGGCCCCTACGAGCAGTACTTC	CASGRGGPYEQYF
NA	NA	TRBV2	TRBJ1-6	TGTGCCAGCAGTGATAGTCAACCTTATAATTCACCCCTCCACTTT	CASSDSQPYNSPLHF
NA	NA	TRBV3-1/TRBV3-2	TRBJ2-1	TGTGCCAGCAGCCTGACGGGGGGCGGGTACAATGAGCAGTTCTTC	CASSLTGGGYNEQFF
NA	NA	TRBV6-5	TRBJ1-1	TGTGCCACCAGTCGAGGAGACACTGAAGCTTTCTTT	CATSRGDTEAFF
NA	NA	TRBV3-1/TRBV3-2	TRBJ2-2	TGTGCCAGCAGCCAAGATTATGCCAGCACCGGGGAGCTGTTTTTT	CASSQDYASTGELFF
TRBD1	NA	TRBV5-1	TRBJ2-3	TGCGCCAGCAGCGGCCGGGACAGGGGAGATACGCAGTATTTT	CASSGRDRGDTQYF
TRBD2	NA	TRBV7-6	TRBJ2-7	TGTGCCAGCAGCGCGGGACTAGCGGGGGGCCCTAGCTCCTACGAGCAGTACTTC	CASSAGLAGGPSSYEQYF
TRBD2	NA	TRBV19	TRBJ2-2	TGTGCCAGTAGTTTGGCGGGGGGCTTGACCGGGGAGCTGTTTTTT	CASSLAGGLTGELFF
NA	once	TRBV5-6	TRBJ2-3	TGTAGCGGGCGGAGAGGTAGCACAGATACGCAGTATTTT	CSGRRGSTDTQYF
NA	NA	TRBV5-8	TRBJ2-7	TGTGCCAGCACCGCGGCTGCCGACTACGAGCAGTACTTC	CASTAAADYEQYF
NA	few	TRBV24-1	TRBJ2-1	TGTGCCACCAGTCGAGACAATGAGCAGTTCTTC	CATSRDNEQFF
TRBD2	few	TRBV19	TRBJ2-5	TGTGCCAGTAGTATATTTCGCGGGGGGGGTCAAGAGACCCAGTACTTC	CASSIFRGGGQETQYF
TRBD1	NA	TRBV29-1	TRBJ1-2	TGCAGCGTCGGACAGGGTGAGAGCTATGGCTACACCTTC	CSVGQGESYGYTF
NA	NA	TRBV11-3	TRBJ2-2	TGTGCCAGCAGCTTATTTGGGCAGGGAGGCTGGGAGCTGTTTTTT	CASSLFGQGGWELFF
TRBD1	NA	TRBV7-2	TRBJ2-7	TGTGCCAGCAGCAACAGGGGAGACGAGCAGTACTTC	CASSNRGDEQYF
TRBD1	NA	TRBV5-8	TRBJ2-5	TGTGCCAGCAGCCAAGACAGGGTGCAGACCCAGTACTTC	CASSQDRVQTQYF
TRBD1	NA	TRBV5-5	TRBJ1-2	TGTGCCAGCAGACTCACAGGGGGCGGTGACTATGGCTACACCTTC	CASRLTGGGDYGYTF
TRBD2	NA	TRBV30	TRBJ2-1	TGTGCCTGGAGTTCTGGGACTAGCGGGACTAATGAGCAGTTCTTC	CAWSSGTSGTNEQFF
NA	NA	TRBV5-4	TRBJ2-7	TGTGCCAGCAGCCAACCCGAAGGGGTAGGGGAGTACTTC	CASSQPEGVGEYF
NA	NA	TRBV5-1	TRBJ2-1	TGCGCCAGCAGCTTGACCCCCGGGTCCGGCATAAATGAGCAGTTCTTC	CASSLTPGSGINEQFF
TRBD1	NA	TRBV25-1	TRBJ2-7	TGTGCCAGCAGTAAATCCGGGACAGGGGGTTACGAGCAGTACTTC	CASSKSGTGGYEQYF
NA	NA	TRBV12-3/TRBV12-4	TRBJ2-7	TGTGCCAGCAGTTCCACACCCTACGAGCAGTACTTC	CASSSTPYEQYF
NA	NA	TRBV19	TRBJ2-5	TGTGCCAGTAGTATAGCAGGGAGGGGCGGGGGCGAGACCCAGTACTTC	CASSIAGRGGGETQYF
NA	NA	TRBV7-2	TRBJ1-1	TGTGCCAGCAGATTTTCTCCTAGGGGCCGGACGAACACTGAAGCTTTCTTT	CASRFSPRGRTNTEAFF
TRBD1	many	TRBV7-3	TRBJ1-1	TGTGCCAGCAGCTTATGGCCCACCAGGGGGCACACTGAAGCTTTCTTT	CASSLWPTRGHTEAFF
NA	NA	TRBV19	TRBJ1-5	TGTGCCAGTATCCCGGACTCGTTCGTTGGTCAGCCCCAGCATTTT	CASIPDSFVGQPQHF
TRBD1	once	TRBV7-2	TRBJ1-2	TGTGCCAGCAGCTCTGTCCCGGGACAGGGATGGTATGGCTACACCTTC	CASSSVPGQGWYGYTF
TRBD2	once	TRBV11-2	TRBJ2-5	TGTGCCAGCAGCTTAGGACTAGCGGGAGGAGAGACCCAGTACTTC	CASSLGLAGGETQYF
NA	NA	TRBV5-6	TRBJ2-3	TGTGCCAGCAGCTTGGCGGGGGGCCAAGATACGCAGTATTTT	CASSLAGGQDTQYF
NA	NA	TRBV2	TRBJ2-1	TGTGCCAGCAGTGAAGATATCCGAGTTGAGCAGTTCTTC	CASSEDIRVEQFF
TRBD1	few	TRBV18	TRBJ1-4	TGTGCCAGCTCACCGACAGGGGTGAATGAAAAACTGTTTTTT	CASSPTGVNEKLFF
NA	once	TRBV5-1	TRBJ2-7	TGCGCCAGCAGCTTGGTTCGCACAAGCTACGAGCAGTACTTC	CASSLVRTSYEQYF
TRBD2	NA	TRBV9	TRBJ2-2	TGTGCCAGCATCTGTCGCGGGCTAGCGGGGGGGCCGACAACCGGGGAGCTGTTTTTT	CASICRGLAGGPTTGELFF
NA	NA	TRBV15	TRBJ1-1	TGTGCCACCAGCAGAGATGTGATCGGCTATGGGAGCACTGAAGCTTTCTTT	CATSRDVIGYGSTEAFF
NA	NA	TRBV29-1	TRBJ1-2	TGCAGCGTTGTTGATGAAACAACGGAGGCTAACTATGGCTACACCTTC	CSVVDETTEANYGYTF
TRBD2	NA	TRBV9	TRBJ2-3	TGTGCCAGCAGCCCCCAGACTAGCGGGAGAGCGGATACGCAGTATTTT	CASSPQTSGRADTQYF
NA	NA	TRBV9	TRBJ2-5	TGTGCCAGCAGCGTAGGAACAGGGAGCATACAAGAGACCCAGTACTTC	CASSVGTGSIQETQYF
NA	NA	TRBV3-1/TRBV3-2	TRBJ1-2	TGTGCCAGCAGCTCGCAGGGGAGCGGCTACACCTTC	CASSSQGSGYTF
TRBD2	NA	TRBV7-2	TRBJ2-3	TGTGCCAGCAGCTTAGATCCTAGCGGGGGATTGAGGGATACGCAGTATTTT	CASSLDPSGGLRDTQYF
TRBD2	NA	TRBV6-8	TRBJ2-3	TGTGCCAGCAGCCACACTAGCGGGAGGGCCGGGAGCACAGATACGCAGTATTTT	CASSHTSGRAGSTDTQYF
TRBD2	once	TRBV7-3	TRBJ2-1	TGTGCCAGCAGCCCCACTAGCGGGATCTACAATGAGCAGTTCTTC	CASSPTSGIYNEQFF
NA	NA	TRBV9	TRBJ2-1	TGTGCCAGCGAACAAGTGGGGGGCAATGAGCAGTTCTTC	CASEQVGGNEQFF
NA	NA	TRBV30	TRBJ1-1	TGTGCCTGGAGTTCTTTAAGGGGCTCGGGCACTGAAGCTTTCTTT	CAWSSLRGSGTEAFF
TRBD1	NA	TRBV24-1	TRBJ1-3	TGTGCCACCAGTGCAGGGGGTCGAGGAAACACCATATATTTT	CATSAGGRGNTIYF
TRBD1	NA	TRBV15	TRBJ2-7	TGTGCCACCAGCTCTTTTGCGGATTTGGACAGGAGCTCCTACGAGCAGTACTTC	CATSSFADLDRSSYEQYF
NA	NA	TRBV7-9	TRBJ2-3	TGTGCCAGCAGCTTGCCCAGTGCTAGCACAGATACGCAGTATTTT	CASSLPSASTDTQYF